Presented here are 25 T cell receptor beta chains from one specimen sequenced in a study of CD4 T cells in relation to SARS-CoV-2 and coronaviruses. Sequencing used immunoSEQ multiplex PCR; TCRdb keeps in-frame clones, though not all of them. The data hold more than 35,000 clones, with 60% to 80% observed a single time. No antigens are known for them. The sample consisted of memory CD4+ T cells from PBMCs, cultured in vitro. These receptors were collected from an adult with COVID-19.

The rearrangement joins TRBV28 to TRBJ2-5; TRBD2 might be the D (6 bases). The CDR3 is made up of 15 amino acids. Per the germline V gene, CDR1 is MDHEN and CDR2 is SYDVKM. The V end lost 4 bases, the J end lost 4 bases, and 16 bases lay between the germline ends. The CDR3 bases are TGTGCCAGCAGTTCTCCCGCCCAGGGAGGAGAGACCCAGTACTTC. This sequence encodes CASSSPAQGGETQYF.

CDR3 amino acids: CATSRDRDPGNTIYF. The CDR3 DNA sequence: TGTGCCACCAGCAGAGATCGGGATCCGGGAAACACCATATATTTT. The J gene is TRBJ1-3, the V gene TRBV15; D uncertain. Looked up from germline, CDR1 is LNHNV and CDR2 is YYDKDF (reference sequence). Trimming pared 0 bases from V and 4 bases from J, leaving 10 bases between. This CDR3 has 15 amino acids.

This clone was found once. This chain links TRBV5-1 with TRBJ2-7, with no clear D. This CDR3 region has 15 residues. Between the trimmed V and J ends, which lost 0 bases and 2 bases, there was a span of 12 bases. Germline V gene sequence: CDR1 SGHRS, CDR2 YFSETQ. CDR3 residues: CASSLAGGEAYEQYF. In nucleotides, the CDR3 is TGCGCCAGCAGCTTGGCGGGCGGCGAGGCCTACGAGCAGTACTTC.

The V gene is TRBV6-6, the J gene TRBJ2-3; 9 bases fit TRBD2. Trimming removed 2 bases from V and 1 base from J; junction bases left unmatched: 1. The germline gives CDR1 MNHNY, CDR2 SVGAGI (reference sequence). The CDR3 has 15 residues. CDR3 sequence: CASSYGGRGTDTQYF. The CDR3 region has the DNA TGTGCCAGCAGTTACGGCGGGAGGGGCACAGATACGCAGTATTTT.

J is TRBJ2-1 and V is TRBV5-6; 11 bases are a match to TRBD2. J gave up 5 bases and V 1 base, and 5 bases lay outside the gene matches. The CDR3 has 16 residues. CDR1 SGHDT and CDR2 YYEEEE come from the germline V gene. The CDR3 DNA sequence: TGTGCCAGCAGCTTGACTAGCGGGAGCTTCCACAATGAGCAGTTCTTC. Translated: CASSLTSGSFHNEQFF.

The chain links TRBV2 to TRBJ2-5; the match to TRBD2 covers 7 bases. The CDR3 sequence is 11 residues long. Unmatched junction bases numbered 0, after V lost 8 bases and J lost 3 bases. The germline CDR1 and CDR2 sequences are SNHLY and FYNNEI. CDR3 nucleotides: TGTGCCAGCGGGGGGGAAGAGACCCAGTACTTC. The encoded protein is CASGGEETQYF. Based on the CDR3 plus reference TRBV2 and TRBJ2-5, the full variable domain is EPEVTQTPSHQVTQMGQEVILRCVPISNHLYFYWYRQILGQKVEFLVSFYNNEISEKSEIFDDQFSVERPDGSNFTLKIRSTKLEDSAMYFCASGGEETQYFGPGTRLLVL.

This clone turned up a few times. The chain has TRBV2 and TRBJ1-2; D possibly corresponds to TRBD1 (5 bases). Looked up from germline, CDR1 is SNHLY and CDR2 is FYNNEI. V was shortened by 6 bases and J by 4 bases, with 12 bases between the two germline ends. The CDR3 loop spans 13 amino acids. CDR3 in amino acids: CASREWGSYGYTF. The CDR3 DNA is TGTGCCAGCAGAGAATGGGGCAGCTATGGCTACACCTTC.

V is TRBV19 and J is TRBJ2-4, with D unresolved. The CDR3 consists of 11 residues. From germline, CDR1 is LNHDA and CDR2 SQIVND (reference sequence). Trimming took 10 bases from V and 6 from J, leaving 10 bases between them. CDR3: CATKEGNIQYF. The CDR3 bases are TGTGCCACCAAGGAAGGAAACATTCAGTACTTC.

This clone has a single count. V gene TRBV11-1 combines with J gene TRBJ2-3; 8 positions match TRBD2. The germline CDR1 and CDR2 sequences are SGHAT and FQDESV (reference sequence). This CDR3 region has 16 residues. J lost 6 bases, V lost 4 bases, and 12 bases had no gene match. The DNA of the CDR3 is TGTGCCAGCAGCTCCTCCCTCGGGGGGGGCGCGGATACGCAGTATTTT. This encodes CASSSSLGGGADTQYF.

The chain employs TRBV11-3 and TRBJ2-1; D gene unclear. Trimming cost V 5 bases and J 4 bases, with 9 bases left between them. Per germline, CDR1 SGHNT and CDR2 YENEEA. This CDR3 has 13 amino acids. The DNA of the CDR3 is TGTGCCAGCAGCGTCTACAGTTACAATGAGCAGTTCTTC. Amino acid sequence: CASSVYSYNEQFF.

This clone was seen a few times. The genes are TRBV6-5 and TRBJ1-5; 7 nucleotides line up with TRBD1. CDR1 and CDR2 from the germline V gene are MNHEY and SVGAGI. The CDR3 runs 14 residues. The V and J ends lost 5 bases and 3 bases, in that order; junction bases with no gene match: 4. CDR3 amino acids: CASSTDRVNQPQHF. The CDR3 DNA sequence: TGTGCCAGCAGTACCGACAGGGTCAATCAGCCCCAGCATTTT.

The chain recombines TRBV9 with TRBJ2-1; a possible D gene is TRBD2 (6 bases). V was cut by 0 bases and J by 4 bases, with 11 bases left in between. Germline V gene lookup returns CDR1 SGDLS and CDR2 YYNGEE. The CDR3 is 15 residues long. DNA for the CDR3: TGTGCCAGCAGCGTAGGTGCTAGCGTGTACAATGAGCAGTTCTTC. Protein product: CASSVGASVYNEQFF.

This clone was counted once. The chain has TRBV6-5 and TRBJ2-1; a possible D gene is TRBD1 (5 bases). The germline CDR1 and CDR2 sequences are MNHEY and SVGAGI. V shed 10 bases and J shed 8 bases, with 15 bases lying between them. The CDR3 totals 12 residues. Here the CDR3 reads CATTGFMDEQFF. The CDR3 nucleotides read TGTGCCACAACAGGTTTCATGGATGAGCAGTTCTTC.

The V call is TRBV4-3, the J call TRBJ1-5; unclear D gene. This CDR3 region has 14 residues. Germline CDR1 LGHNA, CDR2 YSLEER. Between the trimmed V and J ends, which lost 0 bases and 6 bases, there was a span of 9 bases. In DNA, the CDR3 is TGCGCCAGCAGCCAAGATCTAGGGATTCAGCCCCAGCATTTT. This encodes CASSQDLGIQPQHF.

The rearrangement uses TRBV5-4 and TRBJ2-5, with D perhaps TRBD2 (5 bases). Deletions cut 4 bases from V and 1 base from J, with 17 bases between. Germline V gene sequence: CDR1 SGHNT, CDR2 YYREEE (reference sequence). The CDR3 sequence is 16 residues long. DNA for the CDR3: TGTGCCAGCAGCCAGAAATACGGCGGAGGCCAAGAGACCCAGTACTTC. It specifies CASSQKYGGGQETQYF. The complete variable domain, with remaining parts taken from reference TRBV5-4 and TRBJ2-5, reads ETGVTQSPTHLIKTRGQQVTLRCSSQSGHNTVSWYQQALGQGPQFIFQYYREEENGRGNFPPRFSGLQFPNYSSELNVNALELDDSALYLCASSQKYGGGQETQYFGPGTRLLVL.

The J gene is TRBJ2-7, the V gene TRBV5-6, with D hard to call. The CDR3 covers 14 residues. Trimming left V 5 bases short and J 5 bases short, with 17 bases between. The germline V gene encodes CDR1 SGHDT and CDR2 YYEEEE. The CDR3 bases are TGTGCCAGCAGTCGAGATTCCCCAATCCACGAGCAGTACTTC. This codes for CASSRDSPIHEQYF.

In its sample, this clone was seen once. The chain uses TRBV28 and TRBJ1-2; possibly TRBD1 for D (5 bases). Trimming removed 4 bases from V and 8 bases from J, with 17 bases in between. This CDR3 comprises 14 residues. CDR1 and CDR2 from the germline V gene are MDHEN and SYDVKM. This CDR3 reads CASSSTTEAEGYTF. The CDR3 bases are TGTGCCAGCAGTTCAACGACAGAGGCGGAGGGCTACACCTTC.

The chain couples TRBV7-2 to TRBJ2-3; 11 positions agree with TRBD2. The CDR3 covers 16 residues. V gave up 2 bases and J gave up 1 base; unmatched junction bases: 2. CDR1 and CDR2 from the germline V gene are SGHTA and FQGNSA. CDR3 loop: CASSLPLAGGTDTQYF. The DNA for the CDR3 is TGTGCCAGCAGCTTACCACTAGCGGGAGGCACAGATACGCAGTATTTT.

J is TRBJ1-4 and V is TRBV7-2, with D tentatively TRBD1 (5 bases). Germline CDR1 reads SGHTA; CDR2 reads FQGNSA. The CDR3 contains 15 residues. Trimming removed 4 bases from V and 8 bases from J, with 17 bases in between. The CDR3 here is CASSSGHFGREKLFF. In nucleotides, the CDR3 is TGTGCCAGCAGCTCAGGACACTTCGGTCGCGAAAAACTGTTTTTT.

This chain links TRBV28 with TRBJ1-5; possible D gene TRBD1, 5 bases. Germline CDR1 reads MDHEN; CDR2 reads SYDVKM. V was cut by 3 bases and J by 3 bases, with 6 bases left in between. CDR3 size: 13 residues. Here the CDR3 reads CASSFRVNQPQHF. The CDR3 coding sequence is TGTGCCAGCAGTTTCAGGGTCAATCAGCCCCAGCATTTT.

This chain links TRBV24-1 with TRBJ2-1; 7 nucleotides match TRBD2. The trim removed 5 bases at V and 0 bases at J, leaving 3 bases unmatched. Germline lookup yields CDR1 KGHDR and CDR2 SFDVKD. This CDR3 spans 15 amino acids. The CDR3, as DNA: TGTGCCACCAGTGGCACTAGCGCCTCCTACAATGAGCAGTTCTTC. Its protein product is CATSGTSASYNEQFF.

The chain couples TRBV11-2 to TRBJ2-1; 9 bases map to TRBD2. The CDR3 length is 16 residues. Germline CDR1 and CDR2: SGHAT and FQNNGV. The J segment lost 5 bases and the V segment lost 5 bases, leaving 10 bases of the junction unmatched. The CDR3 bases are TGTGCCAGCAGCCCCCGGAGACTAGCGGAACACAATGAGCAGTTCTTC. It translates to CASSPRRLAEHNEQFF.

This clone turned up a few times. This chain connects TRBV13 to TRBJ2-7; tentatively, D is TRBD1 (5 bases). Germline values: CDR1 PRHDT, CDR2 FYEKMQ (reference sequence). This CDR3 spans 15 amino acids. V shed 5 bases and J shed 7 bases, with 21 bases lying between them. This CDR3 is CASSGSGPPHGEQYF. In DNA form, the CDR3 reads TGTGCCAGCAGCGGGTCAGGGCCCCCTCATGGGGAGCAGTACTTC.

The chain recombines TRBV6-6 with TRBJ2-7; 8 bases match TRBD2. V lost 5 bases, J lost 1 base, and 4 bases stayed unmatched. This CDR3 has 14 amino acids. CDR1 is MNHNY and CDR2 is SVGAGI in the germline V gene (reference sequence). The CDR3 here is CASSTGTRSYEQYF. CDR3 nucleotides: TGTGCCAGCAGTACGGGGACTAGGTCCTACGAGCAGTACTTC.

V usage is TRBV12-3 or TRBV12-4 and J usage is TRBJ2-5, with D unclear. Trimming pared 0 bases from V and 5 bases from J, leaving 4 bases between. The CDR3 length is 12 residues. The CDR3 DNA is TGTGCCAGCAGTTTAGCGCCGGAGACCCAGTACTTC. This sequence encodes CASSLAPETQYF.